The 8 T cell receptor beta chains below come from one sample, sequenced in a study of T cells in Graves' hyperthyroidism and ophthalmopathy. Amplification of TCR beta CDR3 regions was performed using RNA transcripts as template. First-round RT-PCR of the TCR CDR3 relied on the HTBI primer set. TCRdb analysed the multiplex PCR reads with MiXCR anew, one entry per CDR3 protein. The repertoire holds more than 450,000 distinct CDR3 sequences, 14% seen once, with around 14% in the top ten. The sample consisted of blood. The receptors originated from a woman aged 40 to 50 with Graves' hyperthyroidism.

V is TRBV2 and J is TRBJ1-2; tentatively, D is TRBD1 (6 bases). Germline V gene sequence: CDR1 SNHLY, CDR2 FYNNEI. Trimming cost V 9 bases and J 5 bases, with 13 bases left between them. The CDR3 has 12 amino acids. CDR3 sequence: CARPKGEYGYTF. The CDR3, as DNA: TGTGCCAGACCAAAGGGGGAGTATGGCTACACCTTC.

There are many counts of this clonotype. The chain joins TRBV6-5 to TRBJ1-1; 7 bases are shared with TRBD1. The germline V gene has CDR1 MNHEY and CDR2 SVGAGI. J lost 1 base, V lost 1 base, and 6 bases had no gene match. The CDR3 is 16 amino acids. CDR3 region: CASSYFVTGRNTEAFF. In nucleotides, the CDR3 is TGTGCCAGCAGTTACTTTGTGACAGGGAGGAACACTGAAGCTTTCTTT.

This clonotype was detected only a few times. J is TRBJ2-2 and V is TRBV11-1; D gene unclear. Trimming cost V 5 bases and J 9 bases, with 13 bases left between them. This CDR3 spans 13 amino acids. Germline V gene sequence: CDR1 SGHAT, CDR2 FQDESV (reference sequence). The CDR3: CASSQGIYRELFF. For the CDR3, the DNA is TGTGCCAGCAGCCAAGGGATCTACCGGGAGCTGTTTTTT. Variable domain in full (rest from reference TRBV11-1 and TRBJ2-2): EAEVAQSPRYKITEKSQAVAFWCDPISGHATLYWYRQILGQGPELLVQFQDESVVDDSQLPKDRFSAERLKGVDSTLKIQPAELGDSAMYLCASSQGIYRELFFGEGSRLTVL.

This clonotype was counted many times. The chain is built from TRBV3-1 and TRBJ2-2; 10 bases align to TRBD2. The CDR3 extends over 16 amino acids. Germline V lookup: CDR1 LGHDT, CDR2 YNNKEL (reference sequence). Trimming removed 5 bases from V and 2 bases from J; junction bases left unmatched: 5. CDR3 DNA: TGTGCCAGCAGCAGAACTAGCGGGGTAAACACCGGGGAGCTGTTTTTT. Amino acids: CASSRTSGVNTGELFF.

This clonotype was observed at least ten times. The chain combines TRBV10-3 with TRBJ2-1, with 10 bases lining up with TRBD1. The germline V gene encodes CDR1 ENHRY and CDR2 SYGVKD. J was trimmed by 5 bases and V by 1 base; bases with no gene match: 2. This CDR3 has 15 residues. In DNA form, the CDR3 reads TGTGCCATCAGTGAGTGGGACAGGGGACACAATGAGCAGTTCTTC. Translating gives CAISEWDRGHNEQFF.

This clonotype was seen a few times. This sequence joins TRBV19 and TRBJ2-4, with 13 bases identical to TRBD2. The germline V gene encodes CDR1 LNHDA and CDR2 SQIVND (reference sequence). Trimming removed 4 bases from V and 1 base from J; junction bases left unmatched: 7. This CDR3 is 18 amino acids long. The CDR3 loop is CASSTGTSGIVAKNIQYF. In nucleotides, the CDR3 is TGTGCCAGTAGTACCGGGACTAGCGGGATAGTGGCCAAAAACATTCAGTACTTC.

In its sample, this clonotype was seen many times. The chain links TRBV7-6 to TRBJ2-7, with 12 bases lining up with TRBD2. After removal of 6 bases from V and 0 bases from J, the junction contained 9 bases not matched to a gene. The CDR3 totals 17 residues. Looked up from germline, CDR1 is SGHVS and CDR2 is FNYEAQ. CDR3 sequence reads: CASSSLAGGLSSYEQYF. Written as DNA, the CDR3 is TGTGCCAGCAGTTCACTAGCGGGAGGATTAAGCTCCTACGAGCAGTACTTC.

This clonotype was detected ten times or more. The V call is TRBV11-2, the J call TRBJ2-1; perhaps TRBD2 as D (6 bases). The ends were cut back, 7 bases at V and 5 bases at J, with 15 bases in the middle. The CDR3 runs 14 residues. The V gene's germline CDR1 is SGHAT and CDR2 FQNNGV. The CDR3 DNA reads TGTGCCAGCAACCTTGTTGGAGGGAACAATGAGCAGTTCTTC. Translating gives CASNLVGGNNEQFF.